A single sample gave rise to the 27 T cell receptor beta chains below, sequenced in a study of Ad26.COV2.S vaccination and SARS-CoV-2 variants. Clones were read by immunoSEQ multiplex PCR, and TCRdb kept only the in-frame ones, dropping some. The sample shows almost 400,000 clones, approximately 90% of them seen only once. Documented treatment: some 20 received Ad26.COV2.S at low or high dose, single or two shots; about 5 received placebo; per-sample allocation not given. After the first vaccine or placebo injection, samples were drawn on day 63. The sequenced sample was peripheral blood, obtained in a trial of Ad26.COV2.S vaccine versus placebo. The receptor source for this set is a person between 18 and 65 years old who received the Ad26.COV2.S COVID-19 vaccine or a placebo.

The chain joins TRBV28 to TRBJ1-1, with D perhaps TRBD1 (6 bases). The V gene lost 5 bases and the J gene lost 0 bases, with 16 bases spanning the gap. CDR3 length equals 16 residues. Per the germline V gene, CDR1 is MDHEN and CDR2 is SYDVKM. The CDR3 is CASSAIRGGVNTEAFF. CDR3 DNA: TGTGCCAGCAGTGCAATAAGGGGGGGGGTGAACACTGAAGCTTTCTTT.

The chain joins TRBV10-3 to TRBJ2-1, with a tentative D call TRBD2 (5 bases). The V and J ends lost 3 bases and 3 bases respectively, with 12 bases between them. This CDR3 is built from 15 residues. The germline V gene encodes CDR1 ENHRY and CDR2 SYGVKD. Here the CDR3 reads CAISDLAGLYNEQFF. The CDR3, as DNA: TGTGCCATCAGTGACTTAGCCGGACTCTACAATGAGCAGTTCTTC.

The rearrangement uses TRBV11-1 and TRBJ1-1; D is uncertain. Trimming stripped 5 bases from V and 3 bases from J, with 10 bases between. Germline CDR1 is SGHAT and CDR2 is FQDESV (reference sequence). CDR3 length equals 13 residues. Written as DNA, the CDR3 is TGTGCCAGCAGCGAACATGTAGACACTGAAGCTTTCTTT. Protein: CASSEHVDTEAFF.

The chain carries TRBV7-9 and TRBJ2-5; possibly TRBD2 for D (6 bases). V dropped 2 bases and J dropped 3 bases, with 13 bases sitting between them. From germline, CDR1 is SEHNR and CDR2 FQNEAQ (reference sequence). This CDR3 contains 15 residues. The CDR3, as DNA: TGTGCCAGCAGCTTACTGTGGGAGGCCAAAGAGACCCAGTACTTC. Its protein is CASSLLWEAKETQYF. The full variable domain, completed using reference TRBV7-9 and TRBJ2-5, is DTGVSQNPRHKITKRGQNVTFRCDPISEHNRLYWYRQTLGQGPEFLTYFQNEAQLEKSRLLSDRFSAERPKGSFSTLEIQRTEQGDSAMYLCASSLLWEAKETQYFGPGTRLLVL.

The chain is built from TRBV30 and TRBJ1-6; D ambiguous. The CDR3 loop spans 13 amino acids. The germline V and J ends were trimmed by 5 bases and 9 bases, with 14 bases remaining between them. CDR1 GTSNPN and CDR2 SVGIG come from the germline V gene (reference sequence). The CDR3 is CAWRPQKGSPLHF. The DNA for the CDR3 is TGTGCCTGGCGCCCCCAGAAAGGTTCACCCCTCCACTTT.

Notes on this clone: Other DNA sequences from this sample encode an identical CDR3 as well. V is TRBV6-5 and J is TRBJ2-7; 7 nucleotides line up with TRBD1. This CDR3 comprises 14 residues. CDR1 MNHEY and CDR2 SVGAGI come from the germline V gene. After removal of 0 bases from V and 3 bases from J, the junction contained 2 bases not matched to a gene. CDR3 DNA sequence: TGTGCCAGCAGTTACTCGCCAGGGGGCTACGAGCAGTACTTC. Its translation is CASSYSPGGYEQYF.

V is TRBV6-2 or TRBV6-3 and J is TRBJ1-3; D uncertain. This CDR3 contains 14 residues. Germline V gene lookup returns CDR1 MNHEY and CDR2 SVGEGT. V gave up 4 bases and J gave up 0 bases, with 7 bases separating them. Written as DNA, the CDR3 is TGTGCCAGCAGTTCGGAGAGCTCTGGAAACACCATATATTTT. Translation: CASSSESSGNTIYF.

The chain couples TRBV12-3 or TRBV12-4 to TRBJ1-2; no definite D call. This CDR3 has 12 amino acids. Deletions cut 7 bases from V and 3 bases from J, with 9 bases between. The CDR3 reads CASTHSDYGYTF. DNA for the CDR3: TGTGCCAGCACCCACAGTGACTATGGCTACACCTTC.

V gene TRBV5-1 combines with J gene TRBJ2-7, with 11 bases matching TRBD2. The V segment lost 4 bases and the J segment 5 bases; nucleotides outside the gene matches: 5. The V gene's germline CDR1 is SGHRS and CDR2 YFSETQ. CDR3 length: 14 amino acids. CDR3 nucleotide sequence: TGCGCCAGCAGCCCTATAGCGGGAGGGCACGAGCAGTACTTC. Amino acid sequence: CASSPIAGGHEQYF. Full variable domain (remainder filled in from reference TRBV5-1 and TRBJ2-7): KAGVTQTPRYLIKTRGQQVTLSCSPISGHRSVSWYQQTPGQGLQFLFEYFSETQRNKGNFPGRFSGRQFSNSRSEMNVSTLELGDSALYLCASSPIAGGHEQYFGPGTRLTVT.

This chain links TRBV19 with TRBJ2-2; D perhaps matches TRBD1 (5 bases). V was clipped by 6 bases and J by 0 bases, with 17 bases between them. Germline-derived CDR1 and CDR2 are LNHDA and SQIVND (reference sequence). The CDR3 covers 17 residues. The CDR3 spells CASRMRRGSANTGELFF. CDR3 nucleotides: TGTGCCAGTAGGATGCGTAGGGGATCAGCGAACACCGGGGAGCTGTTTTTT. Full variable domain (missing parts from reference TRBV19 and TRBJ2-2): DGGITQSPKYLFRKEGQNVTLSCEQNLNHDAMYWYRQDPGQGLRLIYYSQIVNDFQKGDIAEGYSVSREKKESFPLTVTSAQKNPTAFYLCASRMRRGSANTGELFFGEGSRLTVL.

As DNA, the CDR3 is TGTGCCACCAGTGTCACGTTCGCCGGGGAGCTGTTTTTT. This codes for CATSVTFAGELFF. The chain carries TRBV24-1 and TRBJ2-2; the D is unclear. Germline CDR1 and CDR2: KGHDR and SFDVKD. The CDR3 extends over 13 amino acids. V lost 5 bases, J lost 6 bases, and 9 bases lay in between.

V is TRBV30 and J is TRBJ1-4; D is uncertain. Germline-derived CDR1 and CDR2 are GTSNPN and SVGIG (reference sequence). Trimming cost V 4 bases and J 7 bases, with 13 bases left between them. The CDR3 sequence is 13 residues long. CDR3 nucleotide sequence: TGTGCCTGGAATCGGGAGACCGGTGAAAAACTGTTTTTT. Translated: CAWNRETGEKLFF.

This clone was observed at least ten times. The chain couples TRBV4-3 to TRBJ2-3; TRBD2 matches at 9 bases. Germline lookup yields CDR1 LGHNA and CDR2 YSLEER. V gave up 2 bases and J gave up 3 bases; unmatched junction bases: 6. The CDR3 has 16 amino acids. The CDR3 is CASSQLAGTGTDTQYF. DNA of the CDR3: TGCGCCAGCAGCCAACTAGCGGGAACAGGGACAGATACGCAGTATTTT.

With respect to this clone: Other DNA sequences within the sample encode an identical CDR3. This sequence joins TRBV29-1 and TRBJ2-5; D unclear. The CDR3 contains 13 residues. Germline values: CDR1 SQVTM, CDR2 ANQGSEA. Trimming took 3 bases from V and 1 from J, leaving 9 bases between them. CDR3 amino acids: CSVERSPQETQYF. DNA of the CDR3: TGCAGCGTTGAGAGGTCCCCCCAAGAGACCCAGTACTTC.

The gene calls are TRBV24-1 and TRBJ2-7; no clear D. V lost 4 bases to trimming and J lost 2 bases, with 14 bases between them. CDR1 and CDR2 (germline): KGHDR, SFDVKD. The CDR3 is made up of 15 amino acids. The CDR3 DNA reads TGTGCCACCAGTGACCCCGGCCTTGGGGCCTACGAGCAGTACTTC. It translates to CATSDPGLGAYEQYF.

The chain uses TRBV7-9 and TRBJ1-1; the D is unclear. Trimming shortened V by 1 base and J by 0 bases, and 6 bases separated the two germline ends. Germline lookup yields CDR1 SEHNR and CDR2 FQNEAQ (reference sequence). The CDR3 has 14 amino acids. This CDR3 is CASSLGRMNTEAFF. CDR3 DNA sequence: TGTGCCAGCAGCTTAGGTAGGATGAACACTGAAGCTTTCTTT.

The V call is TRBV24-1, the J call TRBJ1-3; no firm D call. CDR1 and CDR2 (germline): KGHDR, SFDVKD. The germline V and J ends were trimmed by 9 bases and 0 bases, with 14 bases remaining between them. The CDR3 loop spans 15 amino acids. The CDR3 DNA is TGTGCCACCCAGCGGACCGCACACTCTGGAAACACCATATATTTT. Its translation is CATQRTAHSGNTIYF.

The gene calls are TRBV30 and TRBJ1-6; D not resolved. Germline values: CDR1 GTSNPN, CDR2 SVGIG (reference sequence). The CDR3 length is 14 residues. The V end lost 0 bases, the J end lost 8 bases, and 11 bases lay between the germline ends. Here the CDR3 DNA reads TGTGCCTGGAGTGTTAGACTAGGAGATTCACCCCTCCACTTT. It encodes CAWSVRLGDSPLHF.

V usage is TRBV19 and J usage is TRBJ2-1; perhaps TRBD1 as D (6 bases). V was cut by 7 bases and J by 0 bases, with 13 bases left in between. The germline gives CDR1 LNHDA, CDR2 SQIVND (reference sequence). The CDR3 extends over 15 amino acids. The CDR3: CASTIDRSSYNEQFF. The CDR3, as DNA: TGTGCCAGTACCATCGACAGGAGCTCCTACAATGAGCAGTTCTTC.

On this clone itself: The identical CDR3 is also encoded by other nucleotide sequences in the sample. The V and J genes are TRBV5-1 and TRBJ2-1, with 11 bases matching TRBD2. The CDR3 consists of 15 residues. V dropped 2 bases and J dropped 6; count of bases not matched to a gene: 4. Germline CDR1 SGHRS, CDR2 YFSETQ. The CDR3 loop is CASSLVAGGPNEQFF. The CDR3 DNA reads as TGCGCCAGCAGCTTAGTAGCGGGAGGGCCCAATGAGCAGTTCTTC.

The chain links TRBV5-1 to TRBJ2-2; 7 bases are shared with TRBD1. CDR1 is SGHRS, CDR2 YFSETQ, per germline. Trimming removed 4 bases from V and 4 bases from J; junction bases left unmatched: 7. The length of the CDR3 is 15 residues. The CDR3 DNA is TGCGCCAGCAGCCCGACAGGGTCTGGCACCGGGGAGCTGTTTTTT. It specifies CASSPTGSGTGELFF. The full variable domain, rest sourced from reference TRBV5-1 and TRBJ2-2, is KAGVTQTPRYLIKTRGQQVTLSCSPISGHRSVSWYQQTPGQGLQFLFEYFSETQRNKGNFPGRFSGRQFSNSRSEMNVSTLELGDSALYLCASSPTGSGTGELFFGEGSRLTVL.

This chain connects TRBV12-5 to TRBJ2-1, with TRBD1 identical over 9 bases. There are 14 residues in the CDR3. V shed 6 bases, J shed 3 bases, and the junction held 3 bases outside the gene matches. The germline V gene has CDR1 LGHNT and CDR2 FRNRAP. As DNA, the CDR3 is TGTGCTAGTGGACAGGGGGCACTCTACAATGAGCAGTTCTTC. It encodes CASGQGALYNEQFF.

V gene TRBV19 combines with J gene TRBJ2-5; 12 bases align to TRBD2. This CDR3 has 14 residues. V gave up 7 bases and J gave up 5 bases; unmatched junction bases: 5. CDR1 and CDR2 from the germline V gene are LNHDA and SQIVND (reference sequence). The CDR3 bases are TGTGCCAGTACTCAAGGGACTAGCGGGGAGACCCAGTACTTC. Its protein product is CASTQGTSGETQYF.

The rearrangement joins TRBV5-4 to TRBJ1-2, with D possibly matching TRBD1 (5 bases). The CDR3 is 14 amino acids. The V gene lost 3 bases and the J gene lost 7 bases, with 16 bases spanning the gap. Germline V CDR1 and CDR2: SGHNT, YYREEE (reference sequence). DNA for the CDR3: TGTGCCAGCAGCTCACTGACCGGTGGGACTGGCTACACCTTC. Protein: CASSSLTGGTGYTF.

This chain connects TRBV10-3 to TRBJ2-7; D possibly corresponds to TRBD1 (5 bases). V lost 9 bases and J 4 bases, leaving 13 bases between the germline ends. CDR3 length: 12 amino acids. Germline V lookup: CDR1 ENHRY, CDR2 SYGVKD. CDR3 loop: CAIRQNLYEQYF. CDR3 in DNA: TGTGCCATTCGACAGAACCTATACGAGCAGTACTTC.

J is TRBJ1-1 and V is TRBV18; D unclear. V lost 2 bases, J lost 2 bases, and 9 bases lay in between. Germline CDR1 is KGHSH and CDR2 is LQKENI. The CDR3 covers 14 residues. The DNA of the CDR3 is TGTGCCAGCTCACCAGTCCGGGAAAACACTGAAGCTTTCTTT. Amino acid sequence: CASSPVRENTEAFF.

The chain is built from TRBV10-1 and TRBJ1-1, with TRBD1 matching over 10 bases. CDR1 and CDR2 (germline): WNHNN, SYGVQD (reference sequence). The CDR3 extends over 14 amino acids. With V trimmed by 6 bases and J by 4 bases, 5 bases remained unmatched. CDR3 sequence (DNA): TGCGCCAGCAGAGCGGGACAGGGGTCCACTGAAGCTTTCTTT. As protein: CASRAGQGSTEAFF.